This T cell receptor (beta chain) emerged from a study of T cell responses to AZD1222 COVID-19 vaccine. Study-wide background: Second doses at about 4 or about 12 weeks were pooled.

This CDR3 comprises 13 residues. Trimming took 3 bases from V and 6 from J, leaving 12 bases between them. The germline gives CDR1 MNHEY, CDR2 SMNVEV (reference sequence). Profiling relied on immunoSEQ multiplex PCR, and the TCRdb table lists in-frame clones only, not all of them. The repertoire consists of some 120,000 clones, with over 75% occurring once and the leading ten covering about 9.4%. Study-wide results and caveats: Nearly half of spike-specific TCRs reportedly target unmutated variant regions. Spike-wide coverage was observed for vaccine-associated CD4 TCRs, with dominant responses at 160-218 and 743-854. When two AZD1222 doses had been given, Spike-specific TCR breadth and depth rose.

As to this clone: As yet, its antigen is unknown.

This chain uses TRBV27 with TRBJ2-7; weak D call: TRBD2 (6 bases). Specimen: peripheral blood, collected on day 0 of AZD1222 vaccination. The clonotype comes from an adult in good health. The CDR3 region is CASSFTGLGEQYF. In nucleotides, the CDR3 is TGTGCCAGCAGTTTTACGGGACTTGGCGAGCAGTACTTC.